A selection of T cell receptor beta chains follows, all from one sample in a study of cytomegalovirus exposure and HLA in healthy donors. TCRdb's copy holds only in-frame clones and misses some; the assay was immunoSEQ multiplex PCR. Seen here are 110,000 to 150,000 clones, 80% to 90% observed once, and the top ten hold approximately 4.2%. Sequenced material: PBMCs. The receptors here all came from a woman aged 40 to 50 in good health and CMV-seropositive. Both conserved end residues are trimmed from each CDR3.

TRBV7-2	TRBJ2-4	ASSLEGGGRGDIQY
TRBV7-9	TRBJ1-3	ASKVLGRVGNTIY
TRBV4-3	TRBJ1-2	ASSQTDRLHGYT
TRBV27	TRBJ2-7	ASSLSPGGSSYEQY
TRBV6-5	TRBJ2-2	ASGGAYTGELF
TRBV5-1	TRBJ2-6	ASSSQTPTHLSGANVLT
TRBV5-4	TRBJ1-1	ASTPDRGDEAF
TRBV5-1	TRBJ2-1	ASSLGGSQNEQF
TRBV30	TRBJ2-6	AWRADRAGANVLT
TRBV5-1	TRBJ1-1	ASSLTGNVDVTEAF
TRBV7-3	TRBJ2-5	ASSFLPRGAGGRQETQY
TRBV9	TRBJ1-1	ASSGTSEAF